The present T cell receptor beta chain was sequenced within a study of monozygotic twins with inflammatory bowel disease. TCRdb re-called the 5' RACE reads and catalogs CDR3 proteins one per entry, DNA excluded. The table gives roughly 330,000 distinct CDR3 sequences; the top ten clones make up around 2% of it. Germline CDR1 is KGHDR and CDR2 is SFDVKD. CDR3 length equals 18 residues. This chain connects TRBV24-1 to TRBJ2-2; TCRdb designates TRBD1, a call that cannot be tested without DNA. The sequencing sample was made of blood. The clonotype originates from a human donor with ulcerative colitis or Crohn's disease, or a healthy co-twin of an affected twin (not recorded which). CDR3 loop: CATSGRDRLTTNTGELFF.